This T cell receptor beta chain was recovered during a study of blood T cell repertoires in COVID-19. Study-wide context: COVID-19 samples, acute and convalescent, were from the United States, Italy and Spain.

Using immunoSEQ multiplex PCR, the repertoire was profiled, and TCRdb retains in-frame clones only, with some absent. The data contain some 220,000 clones, 84% of them singletons. V lost 0 bases, J lost 5 bases, and 17 bases stayed unmatched. The CDR3 is 19 residues long. Per germline, CDR1 SGHDN and CDR2 FVKESK. Material for sequencing was peripheral blood. This clonotype was obtained from a man between 50 and 59 years old with acute or convalescent COVID-19. The rearrangement uses TRBV14 and TRBJ2-5, with 8 bases identical to TRBD1. The CDR3 bases are TGTGCCAGCAGCCAAGATCCGACTCGTCTCAGGGGGCGGTGGGAGACCCAGTACTTC. Translation: CASSQDPTRLRGRWETQYF.